This T cell receptor (beta chain) is from a study of CD8 T cells in Susac syndrome. Overall study context: At the time of blood draw, patients with Susac syndrome were therapy-naive, receiving corticosteroids, or receiving intravenous immunoglobulin alone.

As concerns this clonotype: A junction boundary mismatches the germline segment, possibly from a read error.

RNA totalling roughly 0.45 to 1 ug underwent reverse transcription with random hexamers. TCRdb re-called the immunoSEQ multiplex PCR reads with MiXCR, one entry per CDR3 protein. Of some 150,000 distinct CDR3 sequences in the sample, 85% to 95% are singletons; the top ten hold 0.15% to 0.2%. TCR beta sequencing covered blood CD8+ and CD4+ T cells. Definite or probable Susac syndrome was diagnosed using recently defined diagnostic criteria. TEMRA cells were FACS-enriched, with CD8+ and CD4+ T cells isolated negatively. The specimen was CD4+ T cells from PBMCs. The TCR comes from a human donor with Susac syndrome.

The CDR3 loop is CASSLAGPLNTEAFF. In nucleotides, the CDR3 is TGTGCCAGCAGCCTAGCAGGCCCGTTGAACACTGAAGCTTTCTTT. J is TRBJ1-1 and V is TRBV11-1; D not resolved. The CDR3 runs 15 residues. Germline CDR1 SGHAT, CDR2 FQDESV (reference sequence). The variable domain in full, completed from reference TRBV11-1 and TRBJ1-1, reads EAEVAQSPRYKITEKSQAVAFWCDPISGHATLYWYRQILGQGPELLVQFQDESVVDDSQLPKDRFSAERLKGVDSTLKIQPAELGDSAMYLCASSLAGPLNTEAFFGQGTRLTVV.